The present entry profiles one TCR beta chain with its context. The entry originates in a study of blood T cell repertoires in COVID-19. Study-level information: The United States, Italy and Spain provided the acute and convalescent COVID-19 samples.

CDR3 size: 14 residues. V was cut by 1 base and J by 6 bases, with 11 bases left in between. Germline CDR1 is SGHDT and CDR2 is YYEEEE. Patients at the Seattle site were enrolled during active infection and followed longitudinally. The data were produced by immunoSEQ multiplex PCR, yet TCRdb's version contains in-frame clones alone and is incomplete. This table holds some 500,000 clones, around 90% found once. The chain recombines TRBV5-6 with TRBJ2-1; TRBD2 is a possible D gene (6 bases). The sequenced sample was peripheral blood. The sequence came from a woman aged 45-60 years with COVID-19, enrolled during active disease. The CDR3 loop is CASSLIRGGNEQFF. In DNA form, the CDR3 reads TGTGCCAGCAGCTTGATTAGGGGAGGCAATGAGCAGTTCTTC. Combining the CDR3 with reference TRBV5-6 and TRBJ2-1 gives the whole variable domain DAGVTQSPTHLIKTRGQQVTLRCSPKSGHDTVSWYQQALGQGPQFIFQYYEEEERQRGNFPDRFSGHQFPNYSSELNVNALLLGDSALYLCASSLIRGGNEQFFGPGTRLTVL.